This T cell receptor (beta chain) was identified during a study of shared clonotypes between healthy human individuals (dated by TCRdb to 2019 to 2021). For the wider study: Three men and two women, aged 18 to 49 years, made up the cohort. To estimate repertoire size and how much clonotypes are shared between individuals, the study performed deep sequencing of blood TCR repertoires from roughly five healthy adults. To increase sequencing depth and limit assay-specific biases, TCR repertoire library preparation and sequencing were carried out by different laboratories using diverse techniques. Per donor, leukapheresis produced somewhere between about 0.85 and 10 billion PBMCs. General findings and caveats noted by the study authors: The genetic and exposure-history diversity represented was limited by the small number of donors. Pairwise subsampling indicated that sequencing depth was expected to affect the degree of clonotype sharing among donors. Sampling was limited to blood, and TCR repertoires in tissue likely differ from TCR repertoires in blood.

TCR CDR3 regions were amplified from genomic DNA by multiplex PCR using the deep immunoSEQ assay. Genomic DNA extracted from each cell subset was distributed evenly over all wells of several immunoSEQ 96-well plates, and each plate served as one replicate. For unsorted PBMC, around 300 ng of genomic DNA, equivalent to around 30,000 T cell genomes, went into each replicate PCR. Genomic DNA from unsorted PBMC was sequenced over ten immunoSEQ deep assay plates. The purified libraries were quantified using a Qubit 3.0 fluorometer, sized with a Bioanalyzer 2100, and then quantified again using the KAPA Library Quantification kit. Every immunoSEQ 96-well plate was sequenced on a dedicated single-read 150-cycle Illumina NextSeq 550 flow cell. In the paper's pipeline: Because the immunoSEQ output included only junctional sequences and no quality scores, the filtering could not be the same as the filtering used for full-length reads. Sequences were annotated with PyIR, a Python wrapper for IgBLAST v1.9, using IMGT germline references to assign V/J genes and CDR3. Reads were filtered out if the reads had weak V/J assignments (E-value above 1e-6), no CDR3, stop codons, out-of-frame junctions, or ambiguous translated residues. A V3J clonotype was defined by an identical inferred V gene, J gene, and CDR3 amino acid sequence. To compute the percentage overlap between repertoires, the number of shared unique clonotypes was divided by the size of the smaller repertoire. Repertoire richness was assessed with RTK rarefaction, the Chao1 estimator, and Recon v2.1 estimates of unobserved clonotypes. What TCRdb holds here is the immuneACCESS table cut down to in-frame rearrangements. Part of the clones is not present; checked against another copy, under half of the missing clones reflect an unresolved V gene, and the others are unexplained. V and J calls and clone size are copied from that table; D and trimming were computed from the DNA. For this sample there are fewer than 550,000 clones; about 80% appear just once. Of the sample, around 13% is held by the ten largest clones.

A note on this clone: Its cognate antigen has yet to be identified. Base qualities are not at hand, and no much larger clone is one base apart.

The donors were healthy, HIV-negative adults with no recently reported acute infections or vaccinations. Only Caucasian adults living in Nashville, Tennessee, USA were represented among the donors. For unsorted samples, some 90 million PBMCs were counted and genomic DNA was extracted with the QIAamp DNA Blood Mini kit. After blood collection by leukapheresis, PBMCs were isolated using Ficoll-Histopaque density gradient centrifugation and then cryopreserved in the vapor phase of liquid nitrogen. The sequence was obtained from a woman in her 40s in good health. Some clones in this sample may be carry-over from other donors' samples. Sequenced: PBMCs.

The nucleotides are TGCGCCAGCTCGTTAGCGGGAGGGCCGAGGGAGCAGTACTTC. It codes for CASSLAGGPREQYF. The chain links TRBV5-1 with TRBJ2-7, and TRBD2 matches 11 of the central bases. CDR1 and CDR2 are read off the germline V gene as SGHRS and YFSETQ. The CDR3, cysteine through phenylalanine, is 14 amino acids long. CDR3 DNA is the only sequence kept; it has 42 bases, read in frame from the first base. Trimming accounts for 7 bases at V and 7 bases at J, while the number of junction bases matched to no gene is 10.